This T cell receptor beta chain was documented in a study of T cells in Graves' hyperthyroidism and ophthalmopathy. This clonotype was seen at least ten times. With a duration under 2 months, the hyperthyroidism was newly diagnosed in patients aged 18 to 65. Uncontrolled infection, other autoimmune disease, pregnancy and lactation each barred patients from inclusion. Diagnosis rested on symptoms, serum thyroxine and TRAb, thyroid ultrasound, and orbital computed tomography. Trimming took off 6 bases at V and 7 bases at J, with 18 bases between the two ends. Germline assignment: CDR1 SQVTM and CDR2 ANQGSEA. The CDR3 covers 13 residues. Amplification yielded TCR beta CDR3 regions, with RNA transcripts as the source. Researchers ran a first-round RT-PCR on the TCR CDR3 using the HTBI primer set. Via MiXCR, TCRdb re-called the multiplex PCR reads, giving one row per CDR3 protein. Of roughly 840,000 distinct CDR3 sequences in the sample, more than 30% are singletons; the top ten hold 8.9%.

Sample: blood. The chain links TRBV29-1 to TRBJ1-1; D is unclear. The sequence came from a man younger than 30 with Graves' hyperthyroidism. The CDR3 nucleotides read TGCAGCGTCCCACTGATTGGTCCCAATGAAGCTTTCTTT. Amino acid sequence: CSVPLIGPNEAFF.